The source of this T cell receptor beta chain is a study of shared clonotypes between healthy human individuals (dated by TCRdb to the early 2020s). With regard to the full study: A few men and a couple of women, aged 18 to 49 years, made up the cohort. For each donor, CD4 naive and CD4 memory were each run on three plates, CD8 naive on two plates, and CD8 memory on one plate. To estimate repertoire size and how much clonotypes are shared between individuals, the study performed deep sequencing of blood TCR repertoires from a handful of healthy adults. Libraries were prepared and TCR repertoires were sequenced by different laboratories using diverse techniques, in order to increase sequencing depth and limit assay-specific biases. Per donor, leukapheresis produced somewhere between about 0.94 and 9.5 billion PBMCs.

A word on this clone: Its specific antigen is unknown. No clone much larger than this one lies a single base away; base qualities are absent.

TCR CDR3 regions were amplified from genomic DNA by multiplex PCR using the deep immunoSEQ assay. For each cell subset, the extracted genomic DNA was distributed evenly across all wells of several immunoSEQ 96-well plates, and each plate served as one replicate. Each replicate PCR for sorted subsets received roughly 0.2 ug genomic DNA, equal to about 30,000 T cell genomes. The purified libraries were quantified using a Qubit 3.0 fluorometer, sized with a Bioanalyzer 2100, and then quantified again using the KAPA Library Quantification kit. Every immunoSEQ 96-well plate was sequenced on a separate single-read 150-cycle Illumina NextSeq 550 flow cell. In the original analysis: Because only junctional sequences without quality scores were contained in the immunoSEQ output, filtering matching that applied to full-length reads could not be performed. To assign V/J genes and CDR3, sequences were annotated against IMGT germline references using PyIR, a Python wrapper for IgBLAST v1.9. Any read was removed if the V/J assignment was weak (E-value above 1e-6), the CDR3 was missing, or the read contained stop codons, out-of-frame junctions, or ambiguous translated residues. V3J clonotypes were defined as sequences sharing an identical inferred V gene, J gene, and CDR3 amino acid sequence. Percentage overlap between repertoires was computed as shared unique clonotypes divided by the size of the smaller repertoire. Three approaches were used to assess repertoire richness: RTK rarefaction, the Chao1 estimator, and Recon v2.1 estimates of unobserved clonotypes. Generation probabilities were computed with OLGA for all TCRbeta clonotypes obtained by the gDNA method from a handful of donors. Sourced from immuneACCESS, this table was stored by TCRdb with only in-frame sequences that have V and J called. A share of the clones is absent; for the studies checked, an unresolved V gene accounts for under half, and the remainder has no known explanation. V, J and clone size are taken as reported in that table, and D and trimming were inferred from the DNA itself. The sample table contains roughly 2.5 million clones; only one count was recorded for around 94% of them. Over 0.12% of the sample comes from the top ten.

Healthy HIV-negative adults with no recently reported acute infections or vaccinations were included as donors. Every donor was a Caucasian adult living in Nashville, Tennessee, USA. CD4+ T cells were enriched by magnetic negative selection, after which naive cells were positively selected on CD45RA and the negative fraction was taken as the memory subset. Blood was obtained by leukapheresis, after which PBMCs were separated by Ficoll-Histopaque density gradient centrifugation and cryopreserved in liquid nitrogen vapor phase. Analytical flow cytometry was used to check the purity and quantity of every magnetically sorted T cell population. Each sorted fraction had its genomic DNA isolated and then quantified by UV absorbance on a Nanodrop 2000c. The V and J ends are trimmed by 2 bases and 5 bases, leaving 15 bases between them. Taken from the germline V gene, the CDR1 and CDR2 loops are SGHTA and FQGNSA. Reading from cysteine to phenylalanine, the CDR3 counts 15 amino acids. Here the CDR3 DNA is all that survives: 45 bases in frame from base 1.

Broader findings and caveats from the paper: Estimated clonotype richness was generally larger for naive than for memory subsets. Compared with non-shared clonotypes, clonotypes shared by all four sorted-subset donors had higher generation probabilities. The small number of donors limited the genetic and exposure-history diversity represented. Across four donors, roughly 5.4% of naive CD4, approximately 3.6% of naive CD8, approximately 2.5% of memory CD4, and about 0.4% of memory CD8 clonotypes were shared. Even with the large sequencing depth, rarefaction of the sorted-subset datasets indicated that sequencing was incomplete. Pairwise subsampling led to the expectation that sequencing depth would affect the degree of clonotype sharing among donors. Sampling was restricted to blood, and TCR repertoires in tissue are likely to differ from TCR repertoires in blood.

This clonotype originated in a man between 18 and 35 years old in good health. What was sequenced was naive CD4+ T cells sorted from blood. The cell subset or site label for this specimen denotes: CD45RA+ positively selected. In this chain, TRBV7-2 is recombined with TRBJ1-1; too little of a D gene remains to name it. The nucleotide sequence is given as TGTGCCAGCAGCTTAAGTAGACCCAGTGGGACTGAAGCTTTCTTT. It codes for CASSLSRPSGTEAFF.